This T cell receptor beta chain was retrieved from a study of cytomegalovirus exposure and HLA in healthy donors. Points on this clone: Its antigen remains unidentified.

Overall study results and limits: Rare TCR sequences dominated, though some public TCRs recurred in many donors.

PCR primers comprised 60 Vbeta and 13 Jbeta primers. TCRdb keeps only in-frame clones here, not all; method: immunoSEQ multiplex PCR. The sample yields fewer than 200,000 clones, 79% seen once. Germline V CDR1 and CDR2: LNHDA, SQIVND (reference sequence). V lost 3 bases to trimming and J lost 8 bases, with 10 bases between them. This CDR3 contains 13 residues. V is TRBV19 and J is TRBJ2-2, with D unclear. The sequencing input was PBMCs. The sequence came from a man aged 35 to 55 in good health and CMV-seronegative. CDR3: CASSISTTGELFF. In DNA form, the CDR3 reads TGTGCCAGTAGTATCTCCACCACTGGGGAGCTGTTTTTT.